This T cell receptor beta chain derives from a study of cytomegalovirus exposure and HLA in healthy donors. Study-wide results and limits: In a later analysis, HLA-associated TCR beta chains were more clonally expanded than equally common others. Reports described diagnosis of cytomegalovirus status by the classifier as highly specific and sensitive. Fewer N-insertions (relative to the approximately 700-donor mean) were reportedly seen in an Asian-associated ancestry cluster in a later analysis.

Primers included in the PCR were 60 Vbeta and 13 Jbeta primers. TCRdb keeps only in-frame clones here, not all; method: immunoSEQ multiplex PCR. The table has 130,000 or so clones, about 82% seen once. Worth noting for this clone: Its target is unknown.

The ends lost 0 bases at V and 7 bases at J; junction bases unmatched: 8. This CDR3 is 16 amino acids long. Per the germline V gene, CDR1 is MGHRA and CDR2 is YSYEKL. The specimen was PBMCs. The V call is TRBV4-1, the J call TRBJ2-1, with 8 positions matching TRBD2. This receptor was identified in a female donor in good health and CMV-seropositive. The CDR3, as DNA: TGCGCCAGCAGCCAAGATCGGGGGACTAGGGGGAATGAGCAGTTCTTC. Amino acids: CASSQDRGTRGNEQFF.